This T cell receptor beta chain was recovered during a study of shared clonotypes between healthy human individuals. It was CD45RO-negative cells, positively selected for CCR7, that made up naive CD8 cells, with terminally differentiated effector memory CD45RA+ cells excluded. V gave up 4 bases and J gave up 9 bases; unmatched junction bases: 8. The CDR3 totals 14 residues. Per germline, CDR1 LGHNA and CDR2 YSLEER. Generated by immunoSEQ multiplex PCR, the TCRdb table keeps only in-frame clones and is missing some. The profile covers 1.5 million to 2.5 million clones, with less than 95% appearing a single time and more than 0.9% taken by the ten largest.

This receptor was identified in a man between 18 and 35 years old in good health. The chain uses TRBV4-3 and TRBJ2-3; TRBD2 matches 9 bases. The sequencing sample was made of naive CD8+ T cells sorted from blood. CDR3 region: CASSPGLAYLTQYF. Written as DNA, the CDR3 is TGCGCCAGCAGCCCGGGACTAGCATATTTGACGCAGTATTTT.